This T cell receptor (beta chain) comes out of a study of blood T cell repertoires in COVID-19. Study background: Material from acute and convalescent COVID-19 was sourced from the United States, Italy and Spain. PBMCs, B-cell-depleted T cells, or T cells were the source of the cDNA or gDNA that made up the material.

Germline values: CDR1 MNHEY, CDR2 SVGEGT. V shed 5 bases and J shed 0 bases, with 14 bases lying between them. The CDR3 totals 16 residues. Authors' analysis steps: Reference gene primer amplification gave estimated nucleated cell counts. Sequenced by immunoSEQ multiplex PCR; TCRdb stores in-frame clones only, minus some. Clone size and the V and J calls come from that table; the DNA yielded D and trimming. The sample records about 68,000 clones, 70% to 80% being singletons. Material: peripheral blood. The chain couples TRBV6-2 or TRBV6-3 to TRBJ1-5; TRBD1 is a possible D gene (6 bases). The receptor's source is a human donor in a cohort sampled during active COVID-19. The CDR3 region has the DNA TGTGCCAGCAGTCCACTGGACAGAACTAGCAATCAGCCCCAGCATTTT. This codes for CASSPLDRTSNQPQHF.